This T cell receptor beta chain was identified during a study of T cells expressing NK-cell markers. Study background: The TCR beta repertoires were obtained from sorted CD3+CD56+NKG2C+, CD3+CD56+NKG2C- and CD3+CD56-NKG2C+ T cells.

TCR beta cDNA was generated via 5'RACE template switching incorporating UMIs. TCRdb reprocessed the 5' RACE reads, keeping one entry per CDR3 protein, no DNA. Here the sample table reports 350,000 to 500,000 distinct CDR3 sequences. This CDR3 has 14 amino acids. Germline-derived CDR1 and CDR2 are DFQATT and SNEGSKA (reference sequence). The receptor was isolated from a woman aged 18 to 75 in good health. Sequenced material: blood T cells: a sorted CD56 or NKG2C T cell subset, CD4+ or CD8+ T cells, or bulk PBMC T cells (not recorded which). The chain is built from TRBV20-1 and TRBJ2-1. The CDR3 sequence: CSAIKGGSYNEQFF.